Presented here are 25 T cell receptor beta chains from one specimen sequenced in a study of control samples from healthy donors and cancer patients. Sequenced by immunoSEQ multiplex PCR; TCRdb stores in-frame clones only, minus some. This sample yields 100,000 or so clones, of which 83% are seen a single time; 13% belongs to the top ten. The sample consisted of blood. The receptor set was obtained from a woman in her 50s in good health.

This clone came up once. This chain links TRBV18 with TRBJ2-3; the D gene is possibly TRBD2 (6 bases). Trimming pared 3 bases from V and 4 bases from J, leaving 14 bases between. The CDR3 extends over 15 amino acids. Germline values: CDR1 KGHSH, CDR2 LQKENI. In DNA, the CDR3 is TGTGCCAGCTCACCTATTAGCGGAGGCCCAGATACGCAGTATTTT. Translated: CASSPISGGPDTQYF.

The chain couples TRBV24-1 to TRBJ1-1, with D perhaps TRBD1 (6 bases). Trimming left V 7 bases short and J 0 bases short, with 8 bases between. CDR1 KGHDR and CDR2 SFDVKD come from the germline V gene. The CDR3 is 13 residues long. This CDR3 reads CATRGGLNTEAFF. CDR3 coding DNA: TGTGCCACCAGAGGGGGTTTGAACACTGAAGCTTTCTTT.

The chain has TRBV7-2 and TRBJ2-3; 9 nucleotides align to TRBD2. Germline V gene sequence: CDR1 SGHTA, CDR2 FQGNSA. V was clipped by 1 base and J by 2 bases; unmatched bases: 4. CDR3 length: 16 residues. CDR3 protein: CASSLGASGATDTQYF. CDR3 in DNA: TGTGCCAGCAGCTTAGGGGCTAGCGGGGCCACAGATACGCAGTATTTT.

The rearrangement links TRBV7-2 to TRBJ2-1, with 15 nucleotides matching TRBD2. V gave up 5 bases and J gave up 7 bases; unmatched junction bases: 6. The CDR3 is made up of 16 amino acids. Germline V lookup: CDR1 SGHTA, CDR2 FQGNSA. DNA for the CDR3: TGTGCCAGCAGCCGGACTAGCGGGAGGGCCGTAAATGAGCAGTTCTTC. Its protein is CASSRTSGRAVNEQFF.

The chain employs TRBV19 and TRBJ2-1, with D maybe TRBD2 (7 bases). Per germline, CDR1 LNHDA and CDR2 SQIVND (reference sequence). Trimming pared 0 bases from V and 2 bases from J, leaving 11 bases between. The CDR3 covers 16 residues. CDR3 nucleotide sequence: TGTGCCAGTAGTATAGATGGGGGGGGCCCCTACAATGAGCAGTTCTTC. It yields the protein CASSIDGGGPYNEQFF.

The CDR3 nucleotides are TGTGCCAGCAGCCCCCGGGCAGGCGGGGAGCTGTTTTTT. This codes for CASSPRAGGELFF. The chain links TRBV7-3 to TRBJ2-2; D is ambiguous. The V end was cut by 5 bases, the J end by 7 bases, with 11 bases between. Germline V gene lookup returns CDR1 SGHTA and CDR2 FQGTGA. The CDR3 is made up of 13 amino acids.

The chain joins TRBV14 to TRBJ2-1; 11 bases align to TRBD2. The CDR3 has 17 residues. V shed 0 bases and J 3 bases; nucleotides not matched to a gene: 4. Per germline, CDR1 SGHDN and CDR2 FVKESK. In nucleotides, the CDR3 is TGTGCCAGCAGCCAAGAAGGGCTAGCGGGGGGCTACAATGAGCAGTTCTTC. Translation: CASSQEGLAGGYNEQFF.

The rearrangement joins TRBV29-1 to TRBJ1-2; D might be TRBD1 (5 bases). Trimming left V 5 bases short and J 5 bases short, with 12 bases between. The CDR3 is 12 amino acids. Per the germline V gene, CDR1 is SQVTM and CDR2 is ANQGSEA. The CDR3 sequence is CSVRDVDYGYTF. The CDR3 region has the DNA TGCAGCGTTCGGGACGTAGATTATGGCTACACCTTC.

A note on this clone: Its ends do not fully match the called genes, so a read error is possible. V usage is TRBV6-2 or TRBV6-3 and J usage is TRBJ2-1, with 8 positions matching TRBD1. The germline V gene has CDR1 MNHEY and CDR2 SVGEGT. The length of the CDR3 is 20 residues. The CDR3 is CASSYVGQGSLGPGANGQFF. The CDR3 nucleotides are TGTGCCAGCAGTTACGTCGGACAGGGCTCTTTAGGGCCTGGGGCCAATGGGCAGTTCTTC.

The chain links TRBV7-2 to TRBJ1-1; D remains ambiguous. The CDR3 is 16 amino acids. Trimming took 7 bases from V and 1 from J, leaving 19 bases between them. Germline lookup yields CDR1 SGHTA and CDR2 FQGNSA. CDR3 bases: TGTGCCAGCACGCTCCGAGGTGGATCACGGAACACTGAAGCTTTCTTT. Encoded protein: CASTLRGGSRNTEAFF.

The rearrangement links TRBV19 to TRBJ1-4; a possible D gene is TRBD1 (5 bases). V was clipped by 9 bases and J by 6 bases, with 11 bases between them. This CDR3 is built from 12 residues. Germline V gene sequence: CDR1 LNHDA, CDR2 SQIVND (reference sequence). The DNA for the CDR3 is TGTGCCAGCTGCGGGACCGATGAAAAACTGTTTTTT. Encoded protein: CASCGTDEKLFF. The complete variable domain, with remaining parts taken from reference TRBV19 and TRBJ1-4, reads DGGITQSPKYLFRKEGQNVTLSCEQNLNHDAMYWYRQDPGQGLRLIYYSQIVNDFQKGDIAEGYSVSREKKESFPLTVTSAQKNPTAFYLCASCGTDEKLFFGSGTQLSVL.

This CDR3 reads CASSETGSSYNEQFF. CDR3 sequence (DNA): TGTGCCAGCAGTGAGACAGGGAGCTCCTACAATGAGCAGTTCTTC. The chain couples TRBV6-1 to TRBJ2-1; TRBD1 aligns across 7 bases. Germline loops: CDR1 MNHNS, CDR2 SASEGT. The CDR3 length is 15 residues. Trimming at V came to 3 bases and at J to 0 bases, leaving 2 bases not matched to a gene.

The V gene is TRBV21-1, the J gene TRBJ2-7; the D call of TRBD2 is as the table states it, not checked on the DNA. TRBV21-1 corresponds to a pseudogene. The CDR3 has 15 amino acids. CDR3: CASSAGAGSWYEQYF. The CDR3 DNA is TGTGCCAGCAGCGCAGGCGCGGGGAGTTGGTACGAGCAGTACTTC.

J is TRBJ1-1 and V is TRBV28; D remains unclear. Per germline, CDR1 MDHEN and CDR2 SYDVKM. The length of the CDR3 is 11 residues. V shed 5 bases and J shed 5 bases, with 6 bases lying between them. The CDR3: CASSTVTEAFF. CDR3 nucleotides: TGTGCCAGCAGTACAGTGACTGAAGCTTTCTTT. The full variable domain, its missing parts supplied by reference TRBV28 and TRBJ1-1, is DVKVTQSSRYLVKRTGEKVFLECVQDMDHENMFWYRQDPGLGLRLIYFSYDVKMKEKGDIPEGYSVSREKKERFSLILESASTNQTSMYLCASSTVTEAFFGQGTRLTVV.

This clone was seen a few times. V and J are TRBV30 and TRBJ1-1, with 10 nucleotides matching TRBD1. Germline values: CDR1 GTSNPN, CDR2 SVGIG (reference sequence). Trimming took 2 bases from V and 1 from J; bases not matched to a gene: 7. The CDR3 has 16 residues. CDR3 nucleotide sequence: TGTGCCTGGAGTTCCTGGACAGGGGGGGGGAACACTGAAGCTTTCTTT. This translates into CAWSSWTGGGNTEAFF.

The chain carries TRBV5-4 and TRBJ2-5; 14 bases are a match to TRBD2. Trimming cost V 4 bases and J 3 bases; bases outside gene matches: 5. The CDR3 has 16 residues. The V gene's germline CDR1 is SGHNT and CDR2 YYREEE (reference sequence). The CDR3, as DNA: TGTGCCAGCAGCCGCATGACTAGCGGGGGGGAAGAGACCCAGTACTTC. Its translation is CASSRMTSGGEETQYF.

This chain connects TRBV15 to TRBJ2-7, with D tentatively TRBD1 (6 bases). Between the trimmed V and J ends, which lost 2 bases and 0 bases, there was a span of 14 bases. In germline, CDR1 is LNHNV, CDR2 YYDKDF (reference sequence). The CDR3 contains 16 residues. CDR3 region: CATSRMITGPSYEQYF. CDR3 bases: TGTGCCACCAGCAGAATGATAACAGGGCCCTCCTACGAGCAGTACTTC.

The chain recombines TRBV6-5 with TRBJ1-4; a possible D gene is TRBD1 (5 bases). Germline V gene lookup returns CDR1 MNHEY and CDR2 SVGAGI. The CDR3 length is 14 residues. Trimming removed 2 bases from V and 6 bases from J, with 10 bases in between. The chain's CDR3 is CASSYGGRDEKLFF. CDR3 nucleotide sequence: TGTGCCAGCAGTTACGGGGGGAGAGATGAAAAACTGTTTTTT.

V usage is TRBV18 and J usage is TRBJ2-1; a possible D gene is TRBD1 (6 bases). This CDR3 is 16 amino acids long. V was cut by 0 bases and J by 4 bases, with 13 bases left in between. Germline values: CDR1 KGHSH, CDR2 LQKENI. The CDR3 sequence is CASSPPTGGTYNEQFF. In DNA, the CDR3 is TGTGCCAGCTCACCACCGACAGGCGGAACATACAATGAGCAGTTCTTC. Combining the CDR3 with reference TRBV18 and TRBJ2-1 gives the whole variable domain NAGVMQNPRHLVRRRGQEARLRCSPMKGHSHVYWYRQLPEEGLKFMVYLQKENIIDESGMPKERFSAEFPKEGPSILRIQQVVRGDSAAYFCASSPPTGGTYNEQFFGPGTRLTVL.

On this clone itself: The same CDR3 arises from other DNA sequences in this sample as well. This chain connects TRBV7-2 to TRBJ1-1; perhaps TRBD1 as D (5 bases). Germline loops: CDR1 SGHTA, CDR2 FQGNSA. The CDR3 is made up of 14 amino acids. V lost 5 bases to trimming and J lost 6 bases, with 16 bases between them. The chain's CDR3 is CASSPTKGVAEAFF. CDR3 nucleotide sequence: TGTGCCAGCAGCCCGACTAAAGGGGTCGCTGAAGCTTTCTTT. The complete variable domain, with remaining parts taken from reference TRBV7-2 and TRBJ1-1, reads GAGVSQSPSNKVTEKGKDVELRCDPISGHTALYWYRQSLGQGLEFLIYFQGNSAPDKSGLPSDRFSAERTGGSVSTLTIQRTQQEDSAVYLCASSPTKGVAEAFFGQGTRLTVV.

V and J are TRBV24-1 and TRBJ2-5, with 7 bases lining up with TRBD1. Germline V gene sequence: CDR1 KGHDR, CDR2 SFDVKD. The CDR3 extends over 17 amino acids. The V segment lost 5 bases and the J segment 0 bases; nucleotides outside the gene matches: 11. In DNA form, the CDR3 reads TGTGCCACCAGTGTTACAGGGGCGCTTGCGTACCAAGAGACCCAGTACTTC. Protein: CATSVTGALAYQETQYF.

The chain combines TRBV27 with TRBJ1-1; tentative D call: TRBD1 (5 bases). Germline V gene sequence: CDR1 MNHEY, CDR2 SMNVEV (reference sequence). CDR3 length equals 12 residues. Deletions cut 6 bases from V and 4 bases from J, with 9 bases between. CDR3 sequence (DNA): TGTGCCAGCAGGTGGGGCAGCACTGAAGCTTTCTTT. Its translation is CASRWGSTEAFF.

V gene TRBV27 combines with J gene TRBJ2-3, with D hard to call. The CDR3 runs 14 residues. V gave up 2 bases and J gave up 4 bases, with 10 bases separating them. Germline V gives CDR1 MNHEY, CDR2 SMNVEV (reference sequence). The CDR3 nucleotides are TGTGCCAGCAGTTTAGGTCTTGTATCAGATACGCAGTATTTT. The encoded protein is CASSLGLVSDTQYF.

Only one count was recorded for this clone. The J gene is TRBJ2-5, the V gene TRBV5-1; a weak D match, TRBD1 (5 bases). The germline V gene encodes CDR1 SGHRS and CDR2 YFSETQ. The V end was cut by 0 bases, the J end by 3 bases, with 9 bases between. There are 14 residues in the CDR3. CDR3 in amino acids: CASSLVSGKETQYF. CDR3 nucleotide sequence: TGCGCCAGCAGCTTGGTGTCAGGGAAAGAGACCCAGTACTTC.

V gene TRBV28 combines with J gene TRBJ1-2; D remains ambiguous. The CDR3 sequence is 12 residues long. V lost 5 bases and J lost 7, with 11 bases in between. Germline CDR1 MDHEN, CDR2 SYDVKM. The CDR3 DNA sequence: TGTGCCAGCAGTCGCCAGGTGGGTGGCTACACCTTC. Its translation is CASSRQVGGYTF.